A selection of T cell receptor beta chains follows, all from one sample in a study of T cells after yellow fever vaccination. TCRdb reprocessed the 5' RACE reads via MiXCR and lists one record per CDR3 protein. The sample carries about 47,000 distinct CDR3 sequences, 6% to 8% recorded once. Sequenced material: CD8+ T cells sorted from PBMCs, taken around 16 days after the first yellow fever vaccination. These receptors all stem from a man between 18 and 29 years old who received the YFV17D yellow fever vaccine. Both conserved end residues are part of each CDR3. Fields, in order: D gene, clone size, V gene, J gene, CDR3 protein, CDR3 DNA. D genes are given only for firm matches. Expanded clones get a size class; other rows say once, few or many, or leave the size out.

D gene: .
clone size: many
V gene: TRBV9
J gene: TRBJ2-7
CDR3 protein: CASSVDRGFSEQYF
CDR3 DNA: TGTGCCAGCAGCGTAGATCGGGGGTTTTCCGAGCAGTACTTC

D gene: .
clone size: many
V gene: TRBV7-9
J gene: TRBJ1-4
CDR3 protein: CASTHRADNEKLFF
CDR3 DNA: TGTGCCAGCACCCACCGGGCGGACAATGAAAAACTGTTTTTT

D gene: .
clone size: many
V gene: TRBV12-3/TRBV12-4
J gene: TRBJ2-2
CDR3 protein: CASSLVTGELFF
CDR3 DNA: TGTGCCAGCAGTTTGGTCACCGGGGAGCTGTTTTTT

D gene: .
clone size: .
V gene: TRBV4-1
J gene: TRBJ2-7
CDR3 protein: CASSQDYEQYF
CDR3 DNA: TGCGCCAGCAGCCAAGATTACGAGCAGTACTTC

D gene: TRBD2
clone size: many
V gene: TRBV7-2
J gene: TRBJ2-5
CDR3 protein: CASSQISSGQETQYF
CDR3 DNA: TGTGCCAGCAGTCAAATTTCTAGCGGACAAGAGACCCAGTACTTC

D gene: .
clone size: many
V gene: TRBV29-1
J gene: TRBJ1-2
CDR3 protein: CSVELDGWDGYTF
CDR3 DNA: TGCAGCGTTGAACTAGACGGGTGGGATGGCTACACCTTC

D gene: .
clone size: many
V gene: TRBV7-9
J gene: TRBJ2-5
CDR3 protein: CASSSELGETQYF
CDR3 DNA: TGTGCCAGCAGCTCTGAGCTTGGAGAGACCCAGTACTTC

D gene: .
clone size: many
V gene: TRBV4-3
J gene: TRBJ1-3
CDR3 protein: CASSQDGGLGGNTIYF
CDR3 DNA: TGCGCCAGCAGCCAAGATGGGGGGCTGGGTGGAAACACCATATATTTT

D gene: .
clone size: many
V gene: TRBV10-2
J gene: TRBJ2-7
CDR3 protein: CASSEGGPYEQYF
CDR3 DNA: TGCGCCAGCAGTGAAGGGGGGCCCTACGAGCAGTACTTC

D gene: .
clone size: many
V gene: TRBV29-1
J gene: TRBJ2-7
CDR3 protein: CSVASQSYEQYF
CDR3 DNA: TGCAGCGTTGCATCTCAGTCCTACGAGCAGTACTTC

D gene: .
clone size: many
V gene: TRBV7-2
J gene: TRBJ2-5
CDR3 protein: CASSLGFWQETQYF
CDR3 DNA: TGTGCCAGCAGCTTAGGGTTTTGGCAAGAGACCCAGTACTTC

D gene: .
clone size: many
V gene: TRBV4-3
J gene: TRBJ2-2
CDR3 protein: CASSQDLTGKGELFF
CDR3 DNA: TGCGCCAGCAGCCAGGACCTCACAGGGAAGGGGGAGCTGTTTTTT

D gene: .
clone size: .
V gene: TRBV7-6
J gene: TRBJ1-6
CDR3 protein: CASSFHSQASSYNSPLHF
CDR3 DNA: TGTGCCAGCAGCTTCCACTCACAGGCAAGCTCCTATAATTCACCCCTCCACTTT

D gene: .
clone size: many
V gene: TRBV5-1
J gene: TRBJ2-7
CDR3 protein: CASSPTGTSSYEQYF
CDR3 DNA: TGCGCCAGCAGCCCAACCGGGACATCTTCCTACGAGCAGTACTTC

D gene: .
clone size: many
V gene: TRBV7-9
J gene: TRBJ2-3
CDR3 protein: CATPGGASTDTQYF
CDR3 DNA: TGTGCCACCCCCGGTGGGGCCAGCACAGATACGCAGTATTTT